The subject of this entry is one TCR beta chain. Its antigen is currently unknown. The authors incorporated unique molecular identifiers into the TCR beta cDNA libraries. cDNA molecules numbering 450,000 to 650,000 came from roughly 0.93 to 9.6 million T cells. TCRdb reanalysed the PCR reads using MiXCR and keeps one entry per CDR3 protein. The table lists 250,000 to 300,000 distinct CDR3 sequences, 30% to 45% of them singletons, with 4% to 6% in the top ten. This entry comes from a study of post-analysis software for immune sequencing data. This CDR3 contains 13 residues. Germline-derived CDR1 and CDR2 are SGHKS and YYEKEE (reference sequence). Deletions cut 3 bases from V and 6 bases from J, with 12 bases between. Findings and caveats of the study: Strong co-clustering by F measure linked samples that shared a preparation batch. Patients had higher frequencies than controls of roughly five TRBV segments, including TRBV5-6, TRBV5-1 and TRBV20-1.

The sequenced material came from blood. The chain is built from TRBV5-5 and TRBJ1-2, with a tentative D call TRBD1 (5 bases). The TCR was taken from a girl between 5 and 17 years old with multiple sclerosis. This CDR3 reads CASSYGGIDGYTF. The CDR3 DNA is TGTGCCAGCAGCTATGGGGGAATAGATGGCTACACCTTC. Combining the CDR3 with reference TRBV5-5 and TRBJ1-2 gives the whole variable domain DAGVTQSPTHLIKTRGQQVTLRCSPISGHKSVSWYQQVLGQGPQFIFQYYEKEERGRGNFPDRFSARQFPNYSSELNVNALLLGDSALYLCASSYGGIDGYTFGSGTRLTVV.